One sample yielded the 2 T cell receptor beta chains listed below, sequenced in a study (dated by TCRdb to the mid-2010s). The receptor library was made with 5' RACE. Sequencing relied on an Illumina MiSeq. Using fastp at Q25 and MiXCR, TCRdb reprocessed the public reads and kept productive beta chains. Entries that share a CDR3 protein sequence are merged under the most common genes and DNA. The table for this sample lists approximately 30,000 distinct CDR3 sequences; 24% of them were counted only once. 4.3% of the sample is in the top ten clones. Sequencing was performed on memory CD4+ T cells sorted from blood. The label giving this sample's cell subset or site can be read as: memory CD4+ T cells, CD4+CD45RO+CD25-. The receptors were gathered from a female donor with breast cancer.

This clonotype was found a few times. The chain is built from TRBV2 and TRBJ2-5; D possibly uses TRBD1 or TRBD2 (6 bases each). Germline V CDR1 and CDR2: SNHLY, FYNNEI. The V and J ends lost 4 bases and 1 base respectively, with 10 bases between them. This CDR3 region has 14 residues. The CDR3 sequence: CASSAEGGQETQYF. The DNA of the CDR3 is TGTGCCAGCAGTGCGGAGGGGGGCCAAGAGACCCAGTACTTC.

Relative to its sample, this clonotype is medium-sized. The DNA for the CDR3 is TGTGCCAGCAGTTACCTGGGATACACCGGGGAGCTGTTTTTT. This gives the protein CASSYLGYTGELFF. This sequence joins TRBV6-5 and TRBJ2-2; D is uncertain. Trimming removed 2 bases from V and 3 bases from J, with 7 bases in between. This CDR3 spans 14 amino acids. CDR1 and CDR2 (germline): MNHEY, SVGAGI.